This TCR beta chain was retrieved from a study of blood T cell repertoires in COVID-19. As processed by the authors: Amplifying reference gene primers gave estimates of nucleated cell counts. TCRdb keeps only in-frame clones here, not all; method: immunoSEQ multiplex PCR. The D gene and trimming were derived from the DNA, and the V and J assignments and clone size from that table. The sample has 300,000 or so clones; around 92% are singletons. In germline, CDR1 is SGHAT, CDR2 FQNNGV. Trimming shortened V by 0 bases and J by 5 bases, and 12 bases separated the two germline ends. The CDR3 totals 15 residues.

The rearrangement joins TRBV11-2 to TRBJ2-3; maybe TRBD2 (5 bases). Input material: PBMCs or T cells enriched from blood (not recorded which). The origin of this receptor is a woman aged 45 to 65 who had been exposed to COVID-19. The CDR3 DNA reads TGTGCCAGCAGCTTAGAACGGGGAGAGGGAGATACGCAGTATTTT. This translates into CASSLERGEGDTQYF. The complete variable domain, with remaining parts taken from reference TRBV11-2 and TRBJ2-3, reads EAGVAQSPRYKIIEKRQSVAFWCNPISGHATLYWYQQILGQGPKLLIQFQNNGVVDDSQLPKDRFSAERLKGVDSTLKIQPAKLEDSAVYLCASSLERGEGDTQYFGPGTRLTVL.